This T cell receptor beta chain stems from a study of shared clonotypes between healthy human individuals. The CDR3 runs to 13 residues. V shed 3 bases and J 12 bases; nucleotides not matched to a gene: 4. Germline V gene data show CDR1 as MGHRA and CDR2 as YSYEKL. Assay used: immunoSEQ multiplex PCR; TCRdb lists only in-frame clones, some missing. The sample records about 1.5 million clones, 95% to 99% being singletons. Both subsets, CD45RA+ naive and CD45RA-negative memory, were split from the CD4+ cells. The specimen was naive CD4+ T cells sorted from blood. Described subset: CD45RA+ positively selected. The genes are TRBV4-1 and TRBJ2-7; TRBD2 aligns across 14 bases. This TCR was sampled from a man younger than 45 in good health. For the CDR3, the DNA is TGCGCCAGCAGCCACGGACTAGCGGGAGGTCTGTACTTC. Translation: CASSHGLAGGLYF.